The rows below give T cell receptor beta chains drawn from one sample of a study of blood T cells in healthy people across ages. TCRdb passed the 5' RACE reads through MiXCR, listing each CDR3 protein once. The sample holds about 2 million distinct CDR3 sequences, around 48% seen once. Sequencing input: blood. These receptors came from a woman in her 40s in good health. CDR3s include the opening cysteine and the closing phenylalanine or tryptophan. A D gene is named only where the DNA matches it firmly. The size field is filled for only some rows; it gives once, few, many or a size class.

>-|TRBV5-1|TRBJ2-7|TRBD1
TGCGCCAGCAGAGAGGGGGCTGAGGGCGAGCAGTACTTC
CASREGAEGEQYF
>-|TRBV7-8|TRBJ2-3|TRBD2
TGTGCCAGCAGCTTATTGACTAGCGGGGGGGCCGTAGATACGCAGTATTTT
CASSLLTSGGAVDTQYF
>-|TRBV12-3/TRBV12-4|TRBJ2-2|TRBD2
TGTGCCAGCAGTACCACTAGCGGACCGAACACCGGGGAGCTGTTTTTT
CASSTTSGPNTGELFF
>-|TRBV7-2|TRBJ1-4|-
TGTGCCAGCAGCTTAGTAAGGGGGATGACTAATGAAAAACTGTTTTTT
CASSLVRGMTNEKLFF
>few|TRBV14|TRBJ2-1|-
TGTGCCAGCAGCCAAGAGGTCGGCGTTGAGCAGTTCTTC
CASSQEVGVEQFF
>-|TRBV10-3|TRBJ2-6|-
TGTGCCATCAGTGAGCGGATCCGGGGGGCCAACGTCCTGACTTTC
CAISERIRGANVLTF
>-|TRBV19|TRBJ1-5|-
TGTGCCAGTAGGACAACTGGGGGCAGTAGCAATCAGCCCCAGCATTTT
CASRTTGGSSNQPQHF
>-|TRBV11-2|TRBJ2-3|-
TGTGCCAGCGACGGACTAGGGGGAGATACGCAGTATTTT
CASDGLGGDTQYF
>few|TRBV7-8|TRBJ2-5|TRBD2
TGTGCCAGCAGTGATCGGGTACTTTGGGGGGGCCAAGAGACCCAGTACTTC
CASSDRVLWGGQETQYF
>few|TRBV6-5|TRBJ2-5|-
TGTGCAACGCAGCAGGACGCGGGCTTCGAGACCCAGTACTTC
CATQQDAGFETQYF
>-|TRBV20-1|TRBJ2-7|TRBD1
TGCAGTGCTAGGGAGGGACAGGGGAACCCCTACGAGCAGTACTTC
CSAREGQGNPYEQYF
>-|TRBV6-1|TRBJ1-1|TRBD1
TGTGCCAGCAGGTACAGGGGTGTCGGCGCTTTCTTT
CASRYRGVGAFF
>few|TRBV7-2|TRBJ2-3|-
TGTGCCAGCAGCTTAGCGACGGCGGGGTCAGGTCGTACGCAGTATTTT
CASSLATAGSGRTQYF
>-|TRBV9|TRBJ2-2|-
TGTGCCAGCAGCGTAGGGGGCGGGGAGCTGTTTTTT
CASSVGGGELFF
>-|TRBV4-2|TRBJ2-5|TRBD2
TGTGCCAGCAGCCAAACGGTGGGACTAGGACAAGAGACCCAGTACTTC
CASSQTVGLGQETQYF
>-|TRBV12-3/TRBV12-4|TRBJ2-5|TRBD2
TGTGCCAGCAGTTTCCGGGAGGGGACCCAGTACTTC
CASSFREGTQYF
>-|TRBV10-3|TRBJ2-1|TRBD2
TGTGCCATCAGTACCAGCGGGGGTCCCAATGAGCAGTTCTTC
CAISTSGGPNEQFF
>few|TRBV12-3/TRBV12-4|TRBJ2-1|TRBD2
TGTGCCAGCAGTCCCTCACACCCGGGACTAGCGAGGAAGGGGCAGTTCTTC
CASSPSHPGLARKGQFF
>few|TRBV29-1|TRBJ2-3|-
TGCAGCGTGCCCCTGGGACCTCAAGATACGCAGTATTTT
CSVPLGPQDTQYF
>few|TRBV6-2/TRBV6-3|TRBJ1-2|-
TGTGCCAGCAGTCAACCCCCGTCCGTAAATGGCTACACCTTC
CASSQPPSVNGYTF
>many|TRBV4-3|TRBJ2-3|-
TGCGCCAGCAGCCAAGGGCGGGGAATGTCAGATACGCAGTATTTT
CASSQGRGMSDTQYF
>few|TRBV20-1|TRBJ2-5|TRBD2
TGCAGTGCTACGGGTCTAGCGGGGGGCCAAGAGACCCAGTACTTC
CSATGLAGGQETQYF
>few|TRBV10-3|TRBJ2-4|-
TGTGCCATCAGTCCCGGAGTAGACGTCATTCAGTACTTC
CAISPGVDVIQYF
>-|TRBV6-5|TRBJ1-2|TRBD1
TGTGCCAGCAGTTACACGGGGACAGGGAATGGCTACACCTTC
CASSYTGTGNGYTF
>few|TRBV5-6|TRBJ2-7|-
TGTGCCAGCAGCTTGGGGGGGAACTACGGGCAGTACTTC
CASSLGGNYGQYF
>-|TRBV4-3|TRBJ2-3|-
TGCGCCAGCAGCCAAGGTGGTGCAGGGGCCAGCACAGATACGCAGTATTTT
CASSQGGAGASTDTQYF
>few|TRBV7-2|TRBJ2-7|-
TGTGCCAGCAGCCCCCGTGGTCTTAATTACGAGCAGTACTTC
CASSPRGLNYEQYF
>once|TRBV20-1|TRBJ1-5|TRBD1
TGCAGTGCTAGAGATCCGGGACAGGGGTCGTATCAGCCCCAGCATTTT
CSARDPGQGSYQPQHF
>few|TRBV5-1|TRBJ2-3|-
TGCGCCAGCAGCCCCGGAGGGGGACTGGATACGCAGTATTTT
CASSPGGGLDTQYF
>-|TRBV20-1|TRBJ2-7|-
TGCAGTGCTCCAGGCAGTACCTCCTACGAGCAGTACTTC
CSAPGSTSYEQYF
>-|TRBV15|TRBJ2-7|-
TGTGCCACCAGCAAACAAGGAGGGGGGACCTACGAGCAGTACTTC
CATSKQGGGTYEQYF
>once|TRBV10-1|TRBJ2-1|-
TGCGCCAGCAGTGAACGACTCGGCGGTGGGACCCAGTTCTTC
CASSERLGGGTQFF
>many|TRBV29-1|TRBJ2-1|TRBD2
TGCAGCGTCCCTAGCGGGGGACACAATGAGCAGTTCTTC
CSVPSGGHNEQFF
>-|TRBV9|TRBJ1-2|TRBD1
TGTGCCAGCAGCCCCAGACAGGGGGTGGGCTATGGCTACACCTTC
CASSPRQGVGYGYTF
>-|TRBV2|TRBJ2-3|-
TGTGCCAGCAGTGTAGGCGCGGGGGCGCTCACAGATACGCAGTATTTT
CASSVGAGALTDTQYF
>-|TRBV5-4|TRBJ2-1|-
TGTGCCAGCAGCTTGGTGTTAGGCGGGAACAATGAGCAGTTCTTC
CASSLVLGGNNEQFF
>-|TRBV27|TRBJ2-7|-
TGTGCCAGCAGTTCAGACAGTGTCGATGAGCAGTACTTC
CASSSDSVDEQYF
>few|TRBV4-2|TRBJ2-5|-
TGTGCCAGCAGCCAAGAACTGGTAATAGAGACCCAGTACTTC
CASSQELVIETQYF
>few|TRBV29-1|TRBJ2-3|TRBD2
TGCAGCGGTTCTTTAGCGGGGAGGGTAGATACGCAGTATTTT
CSGSLAGRVDTQYF
>few|TRBV4-1|TRBJ2-1|TRBD1
TGCGCCAGCGGGGGACAGGGGCCCCAAGGCAATGAGCAGTTCTTC
CASGGQGPQGNEQFF
>once|TRBV6-6|TRBJ1-2|-
TGTGCCAGCAGCCAACTAGGGGAGGGGAAGGGCTACACCTTC
CASSQLGEGKGYTF
>-|TRBV10-3|TRBJ2-1|-
TGTGCCATCAGTGAGTCTAGGGGGTCCGGGTGGCAGTACAATGAGCAGTTCTTC
CAISESRGSGWQYNEQFF
>-|TRBV20-1|TRBJ1-2|-
TGCAGTGCCATCACACAGGAATTCCACGGCTGCACCTTC
CSAITQEFHGCTF
>few|TRBV7-9|TRBJ2-7|-
TGTGCCAGCAGCTTCCCACAGGGTTCCCGCTACGAGCAGTACTTC
CASSFPQGSRYEQYF
>few|TRBV7-2|TRBJ2-1|-
TGTGCGACGCGGGGGCCCTACAATGAGCAGTTCTTC
CATRGPYNEQFF
>few|TRBV11-3|TRBJ2-2|TRBD2
TGTGCCAGCAGCCGTACCCTAGCGGGACCCACCGGGGAGCTGTTTTTT
CASSRTLAGPTGELFF
>-|TRBV10-3|TRBJ2-1|TRBD2
TGTGCCATCAGTGAGTCGACTAGCGGGGGGTATAATGAGCAGTTCTTC
CAISESTSGGYNEQFF